This TCR beta chain was found in a study of shared clonotypes between healthy human individuals. Regarding the study as a whole: Large sequencing depth failed to make sorted-subset sequencing complete, rarefaction showed. It was expected that sequencing depth would affect clonotype sharing among donors. Exclusively blood specimens were collected; tissue repertoires likely differ.

About this clone itself: As yet, its antigen is unknown.

The CDR3 totals 15 residues. V was clipped by 4 bases and J by 4 bases, with 17 bases between them. Germline V gene lookup returns CDR1 MNHEY and CDR2 SMNVEV (reference sequence). CD8 cells regarded as naive lacked CD45RO, were positively chosen for CCR7, and omitted terminally differentiated effector memory CD45RA+ cells. Generated by immunoSEQ multiplex PCR, the TCRdb table keeps only in-frame clones and is missing some. The data contain hundreds of thousands of clones, 85% to 95% of them singletons. Sample: naive CD8+ T cells sorted from blood. The gene calls are TRBV27 and TRBJ2-7, with D maybe TRBD1 (6 bases). The TCR comes from a woman in her thirties in good health. CDR3 sequence: CASSSRGTPEYEQYF. CDR3 coding DNA: TGTGCCAGCAGTTCCCGAGGGACACCGGAATACGAGCAGTACTTC.